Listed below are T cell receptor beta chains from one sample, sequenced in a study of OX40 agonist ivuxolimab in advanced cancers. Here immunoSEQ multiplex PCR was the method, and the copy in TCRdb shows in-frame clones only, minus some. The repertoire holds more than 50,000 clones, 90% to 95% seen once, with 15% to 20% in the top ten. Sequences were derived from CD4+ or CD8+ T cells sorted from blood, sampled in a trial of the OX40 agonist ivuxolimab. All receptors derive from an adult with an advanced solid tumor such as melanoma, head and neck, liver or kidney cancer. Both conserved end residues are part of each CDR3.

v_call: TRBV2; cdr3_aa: CASRDPLSYGSYEQYF
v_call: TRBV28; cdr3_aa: CASSPRGFISGYTF
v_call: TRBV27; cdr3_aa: CASSFGNQPQHF
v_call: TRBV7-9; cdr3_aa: CASSLAGTAIYGYTF
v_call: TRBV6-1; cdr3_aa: CASSDRAKNIQYF
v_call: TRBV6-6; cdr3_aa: CASSYGVVNTEAFF
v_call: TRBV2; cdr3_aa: CASSESDTQYF
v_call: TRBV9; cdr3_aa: CASSAQGAPGEKLFF
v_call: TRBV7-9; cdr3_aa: CASSPDVWGSEKLFF
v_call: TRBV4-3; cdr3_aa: CASSQSGPYGTRTLSYNEQFF
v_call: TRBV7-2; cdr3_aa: CASSLSDEQFF
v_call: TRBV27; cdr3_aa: CASSPGQIYEQYF
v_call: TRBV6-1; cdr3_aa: CASTEGGGAEQYF
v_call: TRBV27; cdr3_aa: CASSLWGGNEQYF
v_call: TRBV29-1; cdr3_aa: CSARRSSGSSDTQYF
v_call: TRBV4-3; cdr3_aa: CASSQDFGRGTQYF
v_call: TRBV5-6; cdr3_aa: CASRRTSGRDTQYF
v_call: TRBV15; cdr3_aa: CATSRERGRYKQDTQYF
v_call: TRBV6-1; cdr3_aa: CASMTGTYEQYF
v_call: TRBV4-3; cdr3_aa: CASRPGQGAYNEQFF
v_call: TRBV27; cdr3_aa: CASSLLSTGTGYGYTF
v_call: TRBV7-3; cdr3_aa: CASSLTGADYGYTF
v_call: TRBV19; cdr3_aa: CASSIFALGTEAFF
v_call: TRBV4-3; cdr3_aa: CASSQGSGTGSSYEQYF
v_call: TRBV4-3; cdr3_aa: CASSQDSWGGNTEAFF
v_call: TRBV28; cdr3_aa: CASSPWTEINEKLFF
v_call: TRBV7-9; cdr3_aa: CASSIDYEQYF
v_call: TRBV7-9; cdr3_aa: CASSLGIGTDTQYF
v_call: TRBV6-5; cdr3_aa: CASSNRQVTGELFF
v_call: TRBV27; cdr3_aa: CASSSPRTSESYEQYF
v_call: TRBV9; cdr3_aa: CASSVEGGLRNEQFF
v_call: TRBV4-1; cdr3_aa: CASSQEAGNNQPQHF
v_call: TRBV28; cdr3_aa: CASSQGYEQYF
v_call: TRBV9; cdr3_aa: CASSHTSAALEQYF
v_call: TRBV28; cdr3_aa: CASSLWAGKNPEAFF
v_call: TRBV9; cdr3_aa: CASSVAGGEETQYF
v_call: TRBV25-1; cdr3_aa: CASSEWEGMSEAFF
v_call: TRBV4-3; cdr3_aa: CASSQDRGLAGEQYF
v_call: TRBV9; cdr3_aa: CASSVAGGGLANTIYF
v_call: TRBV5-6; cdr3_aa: CASSLRRDRRNQPQHF
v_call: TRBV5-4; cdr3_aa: CASREREKLDTQYF
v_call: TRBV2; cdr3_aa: CASNQLAGGPDTQYF
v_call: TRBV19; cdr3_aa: CASIPRVRSYEQYF
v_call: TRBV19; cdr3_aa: CASSNTGGRPYEQYF
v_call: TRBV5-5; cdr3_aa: CASSFSDRDGFEKLFF
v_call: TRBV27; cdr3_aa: CASSFRGGDQPQHF
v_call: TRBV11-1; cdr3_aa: CASSFGQEQETQYF
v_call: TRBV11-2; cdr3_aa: CASSPSVQGFVNTEAFF